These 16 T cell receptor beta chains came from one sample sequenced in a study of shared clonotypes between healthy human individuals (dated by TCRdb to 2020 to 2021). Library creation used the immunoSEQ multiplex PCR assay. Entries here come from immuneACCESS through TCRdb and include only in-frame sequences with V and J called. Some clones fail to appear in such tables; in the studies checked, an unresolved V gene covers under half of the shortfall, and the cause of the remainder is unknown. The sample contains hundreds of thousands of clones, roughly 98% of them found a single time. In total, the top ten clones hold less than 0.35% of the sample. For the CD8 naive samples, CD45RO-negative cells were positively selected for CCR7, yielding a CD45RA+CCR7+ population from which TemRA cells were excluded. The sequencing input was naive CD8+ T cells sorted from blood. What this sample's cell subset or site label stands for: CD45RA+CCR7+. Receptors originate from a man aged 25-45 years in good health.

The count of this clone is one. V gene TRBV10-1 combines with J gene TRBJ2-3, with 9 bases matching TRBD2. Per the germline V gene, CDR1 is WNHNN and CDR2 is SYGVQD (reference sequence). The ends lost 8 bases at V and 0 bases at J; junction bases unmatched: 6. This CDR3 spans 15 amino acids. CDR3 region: CASLRTSDSTDTQYF. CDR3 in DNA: TGCGCCAGCTTAAGGACTAGCGATAGCACAGATACGCAGTATTTT.

In nucleotides, the CDR3 is TGTGCCAGCAGCTTTGGACTAGCGGGGGTGGGGCCACAAGAGACCCAGTACTTC. Amino acids: CASSFGLAGVGPQETQYF. V usage is TRBV7-8 and J usage is TRBJ2-5, with 13 bases lining up with TRBD2. V lost 3 bases and J lost 2; bases outside the gene matches: 9. The CDR3 runs to 18 residues. Germline-derived CDR1 and CDR2 are SGHVS and FQNEAQ.

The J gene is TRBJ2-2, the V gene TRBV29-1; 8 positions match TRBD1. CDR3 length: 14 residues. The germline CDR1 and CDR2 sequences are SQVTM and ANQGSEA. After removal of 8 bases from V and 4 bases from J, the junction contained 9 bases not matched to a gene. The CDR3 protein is CSFRTGSGTGELFF. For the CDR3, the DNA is TGCAGCTTCCGGACAGGGTCTGGCACCGGGGAGCTGTTTTTT.

The CDR3: CASSALAGEDTGELFF. The CDR3, as DNA: TGTGCCAGCAGCGCTCTAGCGGGAGAGGACACCGGGGAGCTGTTTTTT. V and J are TRBV6-4 and TRBJ2-2; TRBD2 matches at 10 bases. In germline, CDR1 is MRHNA, CDR2 SNTAGT. The CDR3 is made up of 16 amino acids. The J segment lost 3 bases and the V segment lost 6 bases, leaving 7 bases of the junction unmatched.

This CDR3 is CASSQDAGTGRTYEQYF. The CDR3 nucleotides are TGCGCCAGCAGCCAAGACGCCGGGACAGGGAGGACCTACGAGCAGTACTTC. This sequence joins TRBV4-1 and TRBJ2-7; 9 positions match TRBD1. This CDR3 is built from 17 residues. Germline CDR1 reads MGHRA; CDR2 reads YSYEKL. V was clipped by 0 bases and J by 2 bases; unmatched bases: 8.

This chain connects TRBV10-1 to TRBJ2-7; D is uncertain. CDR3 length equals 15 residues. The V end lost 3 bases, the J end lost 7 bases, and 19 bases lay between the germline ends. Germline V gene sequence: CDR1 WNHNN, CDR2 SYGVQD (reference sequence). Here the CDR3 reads CASSESQLSSDEQYF. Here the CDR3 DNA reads TGCGCCAGCAGTGAAAGTCAGTTAAGTTCGGATGAGCAGTACTTC.

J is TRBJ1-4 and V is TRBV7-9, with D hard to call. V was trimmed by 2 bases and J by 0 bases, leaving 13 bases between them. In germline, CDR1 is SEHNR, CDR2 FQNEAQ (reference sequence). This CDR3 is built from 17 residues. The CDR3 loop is CASSLRSRHATNEKLFF. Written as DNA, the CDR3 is TGTGCCAGCAGCTTAAGGAGTCGGCACGCAACTAATGAAAAACTGTTTTTT.

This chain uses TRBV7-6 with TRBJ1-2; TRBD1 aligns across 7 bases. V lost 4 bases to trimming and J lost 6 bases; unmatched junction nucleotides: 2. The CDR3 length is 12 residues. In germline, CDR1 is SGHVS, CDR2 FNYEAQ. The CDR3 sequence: CASSSDRDGYTF. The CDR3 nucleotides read TGTGCCAGCAGCTCTGACAGGGATGGCTACACCTTC.

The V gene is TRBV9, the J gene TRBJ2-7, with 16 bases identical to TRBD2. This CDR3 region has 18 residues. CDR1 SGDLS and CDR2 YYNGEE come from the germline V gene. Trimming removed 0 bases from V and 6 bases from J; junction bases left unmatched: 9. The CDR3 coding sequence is TGTGCCAGCAGCGTAGACGAATTGGGACTAGCGGGAGGGTTCGAGCAGTACTTC. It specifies CASSVDELGLAGGFEQYF.

CDR3 residues: CASSPYGDTQYF. The CDR3 DNA reads TGTGCCAGCAGCCCTTATGGCGATACGCAGTATTTT. The rearrangement uses TRBV7-9 and TRBJ2-3; D gene ambiguous. The CDR3 extends over 12 amino acids. Germline V gene sequence: CDR1 SEHNR, CDR2 FQNEAQ (reference sequence). Trimming pared 5 bases from V and 6 bases from J, leaving 9 bases between. Based on the CDR3 plus reference TRBV7-9 and TRBJ2-3, the full variable domain is DTGVSQNPRHKITKRGQNVTFRCDPISEHNRLYWYRQTLGQGPEFLTYFQNEAQLEKSRLLSDRFSAERPKGSFSTLEIQRTEQGDSAMYLCASSPYGDTQYFGPGTRLTVL.

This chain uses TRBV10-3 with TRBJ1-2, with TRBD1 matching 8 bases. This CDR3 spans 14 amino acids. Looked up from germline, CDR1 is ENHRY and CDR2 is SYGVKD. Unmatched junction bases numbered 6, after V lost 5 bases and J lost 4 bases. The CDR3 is CAISSPDRGYGYTF. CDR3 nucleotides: TGTGCCATCAGTTCCCCCGACAGGGGCTATGGCTACACCTTC.

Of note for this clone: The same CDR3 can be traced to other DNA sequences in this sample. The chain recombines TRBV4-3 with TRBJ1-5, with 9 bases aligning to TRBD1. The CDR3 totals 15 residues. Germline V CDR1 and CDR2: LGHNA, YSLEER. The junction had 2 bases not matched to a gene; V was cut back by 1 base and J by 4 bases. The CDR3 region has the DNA TGCGCCAGCAGCCAAGTACAGGGGGCGAATCAGCCCCAGCATTTT. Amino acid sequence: CASSQVQGANQPQHF.

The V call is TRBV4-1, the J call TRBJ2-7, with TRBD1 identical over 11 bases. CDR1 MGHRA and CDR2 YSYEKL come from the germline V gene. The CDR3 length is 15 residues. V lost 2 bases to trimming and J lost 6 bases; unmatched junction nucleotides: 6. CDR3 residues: CASSQSGTGGIEQYF. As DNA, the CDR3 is TGCGCCAGCAGCCAAAGCGGGACAGGGGGTATCGAGCAGTACTTC.

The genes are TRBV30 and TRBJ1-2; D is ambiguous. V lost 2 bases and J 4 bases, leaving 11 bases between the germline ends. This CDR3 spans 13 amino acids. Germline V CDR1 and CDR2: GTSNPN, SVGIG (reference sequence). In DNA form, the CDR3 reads TGTGCCTGGAGTCAGACCTCTCCCTATGGCTACACCTTC. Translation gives CAWSQTSPYGYTF.

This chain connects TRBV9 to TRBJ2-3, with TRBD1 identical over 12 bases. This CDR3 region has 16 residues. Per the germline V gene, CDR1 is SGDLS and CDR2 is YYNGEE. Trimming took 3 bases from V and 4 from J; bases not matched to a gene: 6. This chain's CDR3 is CASSAPGTGGSDTQYF. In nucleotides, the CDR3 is TGTGCCAGCAGCGCCCCCGGGACAGGGGGCTCAGATACGCAGTATTTT.

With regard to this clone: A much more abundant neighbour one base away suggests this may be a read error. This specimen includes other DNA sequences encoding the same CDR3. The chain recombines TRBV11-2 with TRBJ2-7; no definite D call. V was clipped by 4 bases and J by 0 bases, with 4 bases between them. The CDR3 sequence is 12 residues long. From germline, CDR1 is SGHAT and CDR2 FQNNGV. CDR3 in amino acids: CASSSDSYEQYF. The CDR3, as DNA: TGTGCCAGCAGCTCGGACTCCTACGAGCAGTACTTC.